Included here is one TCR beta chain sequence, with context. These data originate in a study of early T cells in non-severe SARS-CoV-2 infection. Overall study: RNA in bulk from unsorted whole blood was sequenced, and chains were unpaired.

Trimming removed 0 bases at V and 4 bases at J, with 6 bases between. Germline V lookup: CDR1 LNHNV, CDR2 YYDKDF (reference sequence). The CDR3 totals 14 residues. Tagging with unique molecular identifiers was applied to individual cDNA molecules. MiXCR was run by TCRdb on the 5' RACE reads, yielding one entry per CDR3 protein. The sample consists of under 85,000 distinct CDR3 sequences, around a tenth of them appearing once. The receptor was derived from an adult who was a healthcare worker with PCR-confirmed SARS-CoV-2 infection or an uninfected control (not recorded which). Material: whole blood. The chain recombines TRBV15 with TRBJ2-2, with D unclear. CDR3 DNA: TGTGCCACCAGCAGAGACGTCGGCACCGGGGAGCTGTTTTTT. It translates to CATSRDVGTGELFF.